This TCR beta chain originates from a study of read filtering for tumor transcriptome and immune sequencing. Study in general: Per sample, TCR-region reads ranged about 4.05 to 10.27 million by IR-seq, about 85 to 1,400 by RNA-seq. Study-wide results and caveats: Dropping single-read clonotypes raised IR-seq and RNA-seq shared-clonotype correlation. Compared with RNA-seq, IR-seq gave much higher clonotype depth and reliability.

This library used approximately 370 ng RNA and molecular barcoded adaptors spanning alpha/delta and beta/gamma chains. TCRdb redid the calling of the reads with MiXCR, one entry per CDR3 protein. The sample lists over 90,000 distinct CDR3 sequences; about a fifth were seen once. Notes on this clonotype: Its antigen is undetermined. The germline gene is not matched at one end of the junction; a read error may be the cause.

The CDR3 contains 14 residues. CDR1 is SGHDN, CDR2 FVKESK, per germline. Sampling of bone marrow took place during active disease in every patient. The sample was a population of CD138-negative cells sorted from bone marrow. The TCR comes from a donor aged 40 or over with multiple myeloma. The rearrangement uses TRBV14 and TRBJ2-3, with D unclear. DNA for the CDR3: TGTGCCTGCAGCACCGCTCGGGCGGCAGATACGCAGTATTTT. This encodes CACSTARAADTQYF.